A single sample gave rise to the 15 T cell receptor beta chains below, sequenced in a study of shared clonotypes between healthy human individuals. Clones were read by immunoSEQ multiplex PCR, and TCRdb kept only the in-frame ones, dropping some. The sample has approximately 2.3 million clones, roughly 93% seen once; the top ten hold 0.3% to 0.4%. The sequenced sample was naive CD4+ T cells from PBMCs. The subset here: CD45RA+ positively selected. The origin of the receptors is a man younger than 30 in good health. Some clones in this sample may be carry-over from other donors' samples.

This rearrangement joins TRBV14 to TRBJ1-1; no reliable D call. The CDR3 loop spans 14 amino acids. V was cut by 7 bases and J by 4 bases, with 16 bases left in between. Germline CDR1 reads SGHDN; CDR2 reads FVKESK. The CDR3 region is CASKNEKEGTEAFF. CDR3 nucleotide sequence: TGTGCCAGCAAAAACGAAAAGGAGGGCACTGAAGCTTTCTTT.

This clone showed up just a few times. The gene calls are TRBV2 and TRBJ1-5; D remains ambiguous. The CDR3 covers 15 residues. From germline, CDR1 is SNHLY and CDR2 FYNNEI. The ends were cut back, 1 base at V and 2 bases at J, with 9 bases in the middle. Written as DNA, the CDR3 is TGTGCCAGCAGTGAAGTAGGTAACGGCAATCAGCCCCAGCATTTT. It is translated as CASSEVGNGNQPQHF.

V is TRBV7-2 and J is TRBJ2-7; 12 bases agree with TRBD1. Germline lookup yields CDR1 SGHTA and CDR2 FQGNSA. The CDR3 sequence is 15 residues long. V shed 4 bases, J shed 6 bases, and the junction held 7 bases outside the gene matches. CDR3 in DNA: TGTGCCAGCAGCTGGGCGGGACAGGGGGCAGGCGAGCAGTACTTC. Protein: CASSWAGQGAGEQYF.

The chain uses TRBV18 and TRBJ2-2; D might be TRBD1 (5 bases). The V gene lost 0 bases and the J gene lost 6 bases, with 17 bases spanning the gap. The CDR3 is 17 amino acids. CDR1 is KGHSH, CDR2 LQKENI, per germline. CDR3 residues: CASSPPDKGILAGELFF. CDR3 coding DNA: TGTGCCAGCTCACCACCGGATAAGGGGATCTTAGCCGGGGAGCTGTTTTTT. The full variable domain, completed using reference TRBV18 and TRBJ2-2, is NAGVMQNPRHLVRRRGQEARLRCSPMKGHSHVYWYRQLPEEGLKFMVYLQKENIIDESGMPKERFSAEFPKEGPSILRIQQVVRGDSAAYFCASSPPDKGILAGELFFGEGSRLTVL.

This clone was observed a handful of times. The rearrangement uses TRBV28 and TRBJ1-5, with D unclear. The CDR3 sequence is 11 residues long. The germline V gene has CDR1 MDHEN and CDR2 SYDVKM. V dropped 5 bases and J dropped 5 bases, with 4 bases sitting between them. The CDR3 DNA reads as TGTGCCAGCAGTCGATATCAGCCCCAGCATTTT. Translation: CASSRYQPQHF.

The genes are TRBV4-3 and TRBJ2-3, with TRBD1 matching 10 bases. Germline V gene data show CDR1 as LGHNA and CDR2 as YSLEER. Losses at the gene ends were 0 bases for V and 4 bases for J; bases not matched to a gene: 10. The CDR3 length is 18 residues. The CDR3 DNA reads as TGCGCCAGCAGCCAAGATAATTCGGGGACAGGGGTGCCAGATACGCAGTATTTT. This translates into CASSQDNSGTGVPDTQYF.

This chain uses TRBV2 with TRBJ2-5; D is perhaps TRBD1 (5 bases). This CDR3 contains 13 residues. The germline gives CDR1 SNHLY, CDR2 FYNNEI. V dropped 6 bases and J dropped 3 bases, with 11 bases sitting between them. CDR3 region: CASSREMEETQYF. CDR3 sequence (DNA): TGTGCCAGCAGCAGGGAAATGGAAGAGACCCAGTACTTC.

The CDR3 is CASGSSQGRRDTQYF. The CDR3 DNA reads as TGTGCCAGCGGGAGTTCTCAGGGGAGGAGAGATACGCAGTATTTT. This rearrangement joins TRBV28 to TRBJ2-3, with D perhaps TRBD1 or TRBD2 (6 bases each). The CDR3 runs 15 residues. Trimming removed 8 bases at V and 5 bases at J, with 20 bases between. Germline V gene lookup returns CDR1 MDHEN and CDR2 SYDVKM.

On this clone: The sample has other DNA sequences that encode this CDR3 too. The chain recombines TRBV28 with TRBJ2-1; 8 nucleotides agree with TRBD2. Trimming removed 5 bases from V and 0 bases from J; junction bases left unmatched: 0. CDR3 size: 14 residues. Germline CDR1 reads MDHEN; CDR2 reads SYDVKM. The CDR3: CASSSGSSYNEQFF. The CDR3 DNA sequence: TGTGCCAGCAGTAGCGGGAGCTCCTACAATGAGCAGTTCTTC.

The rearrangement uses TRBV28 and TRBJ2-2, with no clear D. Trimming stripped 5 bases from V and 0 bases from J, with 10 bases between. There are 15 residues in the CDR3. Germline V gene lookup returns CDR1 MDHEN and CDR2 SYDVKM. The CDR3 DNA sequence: TGTGCCAGCAGTCGTCCGAGAACGAACACCGGGGAGCTGTTTTTT. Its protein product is CASSRPRTNTGELFF.

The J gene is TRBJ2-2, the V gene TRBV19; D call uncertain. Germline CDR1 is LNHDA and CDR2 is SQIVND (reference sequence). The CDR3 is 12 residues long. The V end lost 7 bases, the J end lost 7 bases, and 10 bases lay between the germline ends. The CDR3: CASKMFGGELFF. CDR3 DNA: TGTGCCAGTAAAATGTTTGGCGGGGAGCTGTTTTTT.

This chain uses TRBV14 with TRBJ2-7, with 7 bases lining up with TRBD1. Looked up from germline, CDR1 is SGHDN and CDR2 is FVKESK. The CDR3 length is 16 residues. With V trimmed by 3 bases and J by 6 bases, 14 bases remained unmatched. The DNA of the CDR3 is TGTGCCAGCAGCCACCCCCCCCGACAGGGATCGTCCGAGCAGTACTTC. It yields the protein CASSHPPRQGSSEQYF.

CDR3 in DNA: TGTGCCAGCAGCAAAGTGACAGGGATGGGCAATCAGCCCCAGCATTTT. Encoded protein: CASSKVTGMGNQPQHF. V and J are TRBV21-1 and TRBJ1-5; TRBD1 is the table's D call, not checked against the DNA. TRBV21-1 is a pseudogene locus. This CDR3 is built from 16 residues.

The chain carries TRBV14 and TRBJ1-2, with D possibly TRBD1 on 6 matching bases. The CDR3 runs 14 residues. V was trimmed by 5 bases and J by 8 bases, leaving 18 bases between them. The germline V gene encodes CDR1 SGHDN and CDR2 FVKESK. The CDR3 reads CASSLLSGGPGYTF. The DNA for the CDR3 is TGTGCCAGCAGCTTACTATCGGGGGGCCCCGGCTACACCTTC.

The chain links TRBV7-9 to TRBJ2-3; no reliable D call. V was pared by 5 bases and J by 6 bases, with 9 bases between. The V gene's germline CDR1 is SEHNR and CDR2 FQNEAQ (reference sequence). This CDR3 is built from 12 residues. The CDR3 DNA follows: TGTGCCAGCAGCGTAGTCAGGGATACGCAGTATTTT. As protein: CASSVVRDTQYF.